This T cell receptor (beta chain) comes out of a study of blood T cell repertoires in COVID-19. Study-wide context: Sample material is recorded as cDNA or gDNA derived from T cells, B-cell-depleted T cells, or PBMCs.

The germline V and J ends were trimmed by 4 bases and 1 base, with 5 bases remaining between them. The CDR3 contains 14 residues. Germline CDR1 and CDR2: KGHSH and LQKENI. TCRdb's copy holds only in-frame clones and misses some; the assay was immunoSEQ multiplex PCR. The sample shows some 100,000 clones, approximately 81% of them seen only once. The rearrangement links TRBV18 to TRBJ2-6; no definite D call. Sequencing used peripheral blood. The sequence came from an older woman with active or convalescent COVID-19. As DNA, the CDR3 is TGTGCCAGCTCACAGAGTTCTGGGGCCAACGTCCTGACTTTC. Protein product: CASSQSSGANVLTF.